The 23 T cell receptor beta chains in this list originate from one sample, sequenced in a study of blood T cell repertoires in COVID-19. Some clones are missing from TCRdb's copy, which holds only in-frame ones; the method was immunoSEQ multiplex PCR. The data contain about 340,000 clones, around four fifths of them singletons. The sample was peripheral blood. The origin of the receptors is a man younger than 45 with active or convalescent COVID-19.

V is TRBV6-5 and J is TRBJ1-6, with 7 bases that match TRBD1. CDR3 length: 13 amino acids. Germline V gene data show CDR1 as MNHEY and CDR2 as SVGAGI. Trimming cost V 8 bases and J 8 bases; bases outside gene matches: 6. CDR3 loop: CASRGQSYSPLHF. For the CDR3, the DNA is TGTGCCAGCCGGGGACAGTCATATTCACCCCTCCACTTT.

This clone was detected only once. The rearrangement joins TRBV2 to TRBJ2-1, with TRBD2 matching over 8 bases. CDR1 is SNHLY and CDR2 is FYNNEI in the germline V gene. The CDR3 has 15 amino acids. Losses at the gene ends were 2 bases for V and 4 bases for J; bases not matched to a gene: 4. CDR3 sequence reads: CASSEQLADYNEQFF. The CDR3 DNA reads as TGTGCCAGCAGTGAACAACTAGCGGATTACAATGAGCAGTTCTTC.

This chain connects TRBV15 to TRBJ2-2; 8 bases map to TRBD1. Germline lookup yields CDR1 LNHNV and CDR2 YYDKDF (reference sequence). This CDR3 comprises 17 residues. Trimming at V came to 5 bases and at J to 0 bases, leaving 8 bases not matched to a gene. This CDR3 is CATSQGQVPANTGELFF. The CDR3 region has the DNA TGTGCCACCAGCCAGGGACAGGTGCCCGCGAACACCGGGGAGCTGTTTTTT.

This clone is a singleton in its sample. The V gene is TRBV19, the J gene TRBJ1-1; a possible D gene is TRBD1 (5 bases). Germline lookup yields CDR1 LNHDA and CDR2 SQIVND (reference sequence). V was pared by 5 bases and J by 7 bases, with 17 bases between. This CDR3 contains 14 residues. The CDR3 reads CASSFKGRDSEAFF. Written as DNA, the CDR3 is TGTGCCAGTAGTTTCAAGGGCCGTGACAGTGAAGCTTTCTTT.

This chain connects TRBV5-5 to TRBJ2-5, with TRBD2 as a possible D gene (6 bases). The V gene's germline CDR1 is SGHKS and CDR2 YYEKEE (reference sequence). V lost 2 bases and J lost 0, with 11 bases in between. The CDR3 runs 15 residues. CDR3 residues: CASSLTGLYQETQYF. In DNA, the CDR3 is TGTGCCAGCAGCTTAACGGGACTGTACCAAGAGACCCAGTACTTC. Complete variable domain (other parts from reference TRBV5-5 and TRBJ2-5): DAGVTQSPTHLIKTRGQQVTLRCSPISGHKSVSWYQQVLGQGPQFIFQYYEKEERGRGNFPDRFSARQFPNYSSELNVNALLLGDSALYLCASSLTGLYQETQYFGPGTRLLVL.

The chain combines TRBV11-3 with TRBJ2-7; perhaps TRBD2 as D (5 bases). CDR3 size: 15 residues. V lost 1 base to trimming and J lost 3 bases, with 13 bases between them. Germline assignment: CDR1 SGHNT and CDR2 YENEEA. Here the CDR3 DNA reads TGTGCCAGCAGCTTAGGTGGGATAGGGAGCTACGAGCAGTACTTC. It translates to CASSLGGIGSYEQYF.

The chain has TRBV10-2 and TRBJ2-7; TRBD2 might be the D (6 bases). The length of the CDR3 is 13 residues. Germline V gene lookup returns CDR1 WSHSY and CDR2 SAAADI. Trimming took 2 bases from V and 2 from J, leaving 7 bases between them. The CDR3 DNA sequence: TGCGCCAGCAGTGAGGGGAGGACCTACGAGCAGTACTTC. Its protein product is CASSEGRTYEQYF.

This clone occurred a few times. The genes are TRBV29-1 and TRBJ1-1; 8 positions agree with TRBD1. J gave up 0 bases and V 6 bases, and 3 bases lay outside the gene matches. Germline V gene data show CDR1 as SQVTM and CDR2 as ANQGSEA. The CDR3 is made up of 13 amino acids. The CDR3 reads CSVRGQVNTEAFF. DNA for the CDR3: TGCAGCGTCCGGGGACAGGTGAACACTGAAGCTTTCTTT.

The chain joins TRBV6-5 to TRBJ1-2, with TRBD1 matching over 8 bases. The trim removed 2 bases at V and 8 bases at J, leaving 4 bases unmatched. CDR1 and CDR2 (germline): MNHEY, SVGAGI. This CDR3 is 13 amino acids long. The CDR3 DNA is TGTGCCAGCAGTTACCCGTCAGGGGGCGGCTACACCTTC. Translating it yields CASSYPSGGGYTF.

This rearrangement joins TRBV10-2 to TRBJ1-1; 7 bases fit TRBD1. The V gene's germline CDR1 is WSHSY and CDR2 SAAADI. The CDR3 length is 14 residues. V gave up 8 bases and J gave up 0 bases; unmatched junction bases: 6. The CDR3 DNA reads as TGCGCCAGCGGGGGACAGCGATTGAACACTGAAGCTTTCTTT. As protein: CASGGQRLNTEAFF.

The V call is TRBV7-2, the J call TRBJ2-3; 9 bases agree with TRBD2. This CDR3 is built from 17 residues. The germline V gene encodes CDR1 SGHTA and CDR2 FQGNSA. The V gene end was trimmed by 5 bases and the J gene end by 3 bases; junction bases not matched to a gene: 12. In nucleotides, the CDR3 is TGTGCCAGCAGCCTTCTCTTTAGCGGGAGAAATACAGATACGCAGTATTTT. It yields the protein CASSLLFSGRNTDTQYF.

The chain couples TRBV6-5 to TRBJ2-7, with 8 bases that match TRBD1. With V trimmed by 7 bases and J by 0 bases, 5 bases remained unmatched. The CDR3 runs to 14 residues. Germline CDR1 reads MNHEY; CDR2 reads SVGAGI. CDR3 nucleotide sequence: TGTGCCAGCAAACGGGGACAGGTCTCCTACGAGCAGTACTTC. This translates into CASKRGQVSYEQYF.

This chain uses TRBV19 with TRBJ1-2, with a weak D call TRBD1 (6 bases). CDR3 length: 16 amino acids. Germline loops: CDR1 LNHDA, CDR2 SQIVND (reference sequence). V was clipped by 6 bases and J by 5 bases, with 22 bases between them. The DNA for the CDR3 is TGTGCCAGTAGCAGGGGATATCGGGACCCGATATATGGCTACACCTTC. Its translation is CASSRGYRDPIYGYTF.

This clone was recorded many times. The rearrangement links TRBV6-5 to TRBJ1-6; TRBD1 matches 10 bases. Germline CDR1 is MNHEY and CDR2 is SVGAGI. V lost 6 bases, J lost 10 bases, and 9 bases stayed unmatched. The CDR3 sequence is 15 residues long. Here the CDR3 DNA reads TGTGCCAGCAGCCCGACGGGGACAGGGGAATCACCCCTCCACTTT. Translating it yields CASSPTGTGESPLHF.

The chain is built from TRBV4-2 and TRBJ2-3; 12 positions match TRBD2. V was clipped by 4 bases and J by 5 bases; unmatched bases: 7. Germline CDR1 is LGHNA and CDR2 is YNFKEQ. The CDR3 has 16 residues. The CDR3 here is CASSPLAGGRKDTQYF. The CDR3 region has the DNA TGTGCCAGCAGCCCCCTAGCGGGGGGGCGTAAAGATACGCAGTATTTT.

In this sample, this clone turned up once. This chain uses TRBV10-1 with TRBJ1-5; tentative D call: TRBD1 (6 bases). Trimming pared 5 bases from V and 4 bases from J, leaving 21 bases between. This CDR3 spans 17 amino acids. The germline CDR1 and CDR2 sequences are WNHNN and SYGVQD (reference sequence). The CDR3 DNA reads TGCGCCAGCAGTTTCCTAGAACAGGGACGACCGAATCAGCCCCAGCATTTT. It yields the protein CASSFLEQGRPNQPQHF.

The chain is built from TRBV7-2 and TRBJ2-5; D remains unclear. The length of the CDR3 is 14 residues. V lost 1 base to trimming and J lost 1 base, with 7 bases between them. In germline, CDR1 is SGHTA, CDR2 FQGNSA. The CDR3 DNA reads TGTGCCAGCAGCTTAGATCGTCGCCAAGAGACCCAGTACTTC. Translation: CASSLDRRQETQYF.

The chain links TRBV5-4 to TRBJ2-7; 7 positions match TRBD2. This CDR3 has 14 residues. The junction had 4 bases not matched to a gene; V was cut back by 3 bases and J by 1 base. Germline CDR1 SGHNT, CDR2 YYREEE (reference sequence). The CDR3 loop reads CASSSLGGSYEQYF. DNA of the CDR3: TGTGCCAGCAGCTCCCTGGGGGGGTCCTACGAGCAGTACTTC.

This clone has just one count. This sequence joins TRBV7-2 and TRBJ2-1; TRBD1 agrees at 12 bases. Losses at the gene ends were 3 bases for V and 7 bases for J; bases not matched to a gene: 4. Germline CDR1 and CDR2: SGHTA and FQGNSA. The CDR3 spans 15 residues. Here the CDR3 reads CASSLGTGGRNEQFF. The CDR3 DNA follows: TGTGCCAGCAGCTTGGGGACAGGGGGCCGAAATGAGCAGTTCTTC.

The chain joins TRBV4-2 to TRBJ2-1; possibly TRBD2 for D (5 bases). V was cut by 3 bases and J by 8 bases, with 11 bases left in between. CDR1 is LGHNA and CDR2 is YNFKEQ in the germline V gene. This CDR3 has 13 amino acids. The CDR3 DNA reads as TGTGCCAGCAGCCAGGGCGGGTTGGATGAGCAGTTCTTC. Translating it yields CASSQGGLDEQFF.

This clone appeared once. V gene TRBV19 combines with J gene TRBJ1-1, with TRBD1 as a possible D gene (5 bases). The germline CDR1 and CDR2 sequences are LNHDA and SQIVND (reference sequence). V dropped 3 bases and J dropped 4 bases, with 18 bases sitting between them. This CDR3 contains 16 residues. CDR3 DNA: TGTGCCAGTAGTATGGGGACTCCTTTTAAGGGCACTGAAGCTTTCTTT. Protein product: CASSMGTPFKGTEAFF.

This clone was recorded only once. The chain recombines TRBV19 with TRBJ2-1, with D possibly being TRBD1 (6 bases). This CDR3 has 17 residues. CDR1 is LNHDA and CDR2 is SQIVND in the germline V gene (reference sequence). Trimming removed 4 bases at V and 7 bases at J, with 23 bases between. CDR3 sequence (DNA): TGTGCCAGTAGTACCGACGAACAGGGTCGAGGGGATAATGAGCAGTTCTTC. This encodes CASSTDEQGRGDNEQFF. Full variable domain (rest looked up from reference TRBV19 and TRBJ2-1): DGGITQSPKYLFRKEGQNVTLSCEQNLNHDAMYWYRQDPGQGLRLIYYSQIVNDFQKGDIAEGYSVSREKKESFPLTVTSAQKNPTAFYLCASSTDEQGRGDNEQFFGPGTRLTVL.

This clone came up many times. DNA for the CDR3: TGTGCCAGCAGCGAGGTCAGGGGGCGTAGCACAGATACGCAGTATTTT. Translating gives CASSEVRGRSTDTQYF. The chain joins TRBV7-9 to TRBJ2-3; TRBD1 matches at 8 bases. Trimming removed 5 bases from V and 0 bases from J; junction bases left unmatched: 7. The germline V gene has CDR1 SEHNR and CDR2 FQNEAQ (reference sequence). This CDR3 comprises 16 residues.